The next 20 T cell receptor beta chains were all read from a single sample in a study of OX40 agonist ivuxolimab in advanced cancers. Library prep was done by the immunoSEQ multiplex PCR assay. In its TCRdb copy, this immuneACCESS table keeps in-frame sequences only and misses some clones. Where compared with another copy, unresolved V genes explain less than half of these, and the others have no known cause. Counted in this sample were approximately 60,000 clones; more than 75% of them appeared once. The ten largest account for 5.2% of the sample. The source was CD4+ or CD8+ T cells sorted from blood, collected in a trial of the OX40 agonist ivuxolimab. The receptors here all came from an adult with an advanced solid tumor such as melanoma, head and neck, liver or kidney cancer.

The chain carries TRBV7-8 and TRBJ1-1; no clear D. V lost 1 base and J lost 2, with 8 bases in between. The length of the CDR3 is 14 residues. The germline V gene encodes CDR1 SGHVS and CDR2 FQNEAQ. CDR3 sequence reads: CASSLVGSNTEAFF. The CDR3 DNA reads TGTGCCAGCAGCTTAGTCGGCAGCAACACTGAAGCTTTCTTT. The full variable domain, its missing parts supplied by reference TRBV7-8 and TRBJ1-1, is GAGVSQSPRYKVAKRGQDVALRCDPISGHVSLFWYQQALGQGPEFLTYFQNEAQLDKSGLPSDRFFAERPEGSVSTLKIQRTQQEDSAVYLCASSLVGSNTEAFFGQGTRLTVV.

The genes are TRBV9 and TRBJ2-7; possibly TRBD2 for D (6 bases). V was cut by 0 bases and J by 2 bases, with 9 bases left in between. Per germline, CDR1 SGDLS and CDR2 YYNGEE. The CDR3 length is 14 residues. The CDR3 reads CASSVAPGAYEQYF. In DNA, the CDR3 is TGTGCCAGCAGCGTAGCCCCGGGAGCCTACGAGCAGTACTTC.

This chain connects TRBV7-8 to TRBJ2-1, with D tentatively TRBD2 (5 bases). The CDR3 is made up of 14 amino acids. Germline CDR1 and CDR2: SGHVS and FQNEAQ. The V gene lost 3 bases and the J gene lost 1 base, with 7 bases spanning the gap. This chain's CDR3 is CASSFRRSYNEQFF. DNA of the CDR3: TGTGCCAGCAGCTTTAGGAGGTCCTACAATGAGCAGTTCTTC.

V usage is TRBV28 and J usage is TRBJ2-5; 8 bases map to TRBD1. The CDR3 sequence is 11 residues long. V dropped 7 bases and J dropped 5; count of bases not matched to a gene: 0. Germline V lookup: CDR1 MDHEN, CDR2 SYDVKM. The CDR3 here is CASNRGETQYF. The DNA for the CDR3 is TGTGCCAGCAACAGGGGGGAGACCCAGTACTTC.

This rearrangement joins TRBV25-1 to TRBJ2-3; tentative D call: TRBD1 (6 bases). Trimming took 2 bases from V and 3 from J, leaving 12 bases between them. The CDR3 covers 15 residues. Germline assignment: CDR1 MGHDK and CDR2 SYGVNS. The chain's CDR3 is CASSETGRGTDTQYF. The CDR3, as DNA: TGTGCCAGCAGTGAAACAGGCAGGGGAACAGATACGCAGTATTTT.

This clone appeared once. The CDR3 sequence is CASTPPGRGTEAFF. CDR3 DNA: TGTGCCAGCACACCACCCGGAAGGGGCACTGAAGCTTTCTTT. The J gene is TRBJ1-1, the V gene TRBV6-5; the D gene is possibly TRBD1 (5 bases). CDR1 MNHEY and CDR2 SVGAGI come from the germline V gene. The CDR3 contains 14 residues. V was pared by 7 bases and J by 4 bases, with 16 bases between.

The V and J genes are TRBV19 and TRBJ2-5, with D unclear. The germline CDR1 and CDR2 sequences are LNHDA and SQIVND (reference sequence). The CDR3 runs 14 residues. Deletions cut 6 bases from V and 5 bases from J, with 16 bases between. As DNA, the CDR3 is TGTGCCAGTAGCTCCACACTGATGGAGGAGACCCAGTACTTC. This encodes CASSSTLMEETQYF.

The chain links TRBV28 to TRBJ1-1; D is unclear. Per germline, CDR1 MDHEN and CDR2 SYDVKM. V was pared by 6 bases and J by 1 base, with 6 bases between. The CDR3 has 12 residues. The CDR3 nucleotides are TGTGCCAGCAGGTTGGCGAACACTGAAGCTTTCTTT. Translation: CASRLANTEAFF.

CDR3 sequence: CASSAEGLSTEAFF. The CDR3 DNA sequence: TGTGCCAGCAGTGCGGAGGGGTTGAGTACTGAAGCTTTCTTT. The V and J genes are TRBV2 and TRBJ1-1; perhaps TRBD1 as D (5 bases). The CDR3 is 14 residues long. Trimming shortened V by 4 bases and J by 5 bases, and 14 bases separated the two germline ends. Per the germline V gene, CDR1 is SNHLY and CDR2 is FYNNEI.

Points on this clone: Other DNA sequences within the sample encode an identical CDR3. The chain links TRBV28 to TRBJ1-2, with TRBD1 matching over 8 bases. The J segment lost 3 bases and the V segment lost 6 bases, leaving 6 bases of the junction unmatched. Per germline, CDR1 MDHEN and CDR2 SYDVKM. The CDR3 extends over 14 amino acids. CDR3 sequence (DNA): TGTGCCAGCAGCTTCCCGGGACAGGACTATGGCTACACCTTC. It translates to CASSFPGQDYGYTF.

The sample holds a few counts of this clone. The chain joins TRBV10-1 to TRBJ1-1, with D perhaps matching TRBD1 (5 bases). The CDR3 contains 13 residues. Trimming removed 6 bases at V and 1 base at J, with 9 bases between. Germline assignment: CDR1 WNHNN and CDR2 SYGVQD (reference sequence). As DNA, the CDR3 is TGCGCCAGCAGCGTTGGACAGAACACTGAAGCTTTCTTT. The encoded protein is CASSVGQNTEAFF.

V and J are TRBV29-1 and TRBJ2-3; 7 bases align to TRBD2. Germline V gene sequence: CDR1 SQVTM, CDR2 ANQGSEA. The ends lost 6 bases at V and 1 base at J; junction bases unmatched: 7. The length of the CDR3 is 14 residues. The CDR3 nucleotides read TGCAGCGTGGCTAGCGGTACCGGCACAGATACGCAGTATTTT. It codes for CSVASGTGTDTQYF.

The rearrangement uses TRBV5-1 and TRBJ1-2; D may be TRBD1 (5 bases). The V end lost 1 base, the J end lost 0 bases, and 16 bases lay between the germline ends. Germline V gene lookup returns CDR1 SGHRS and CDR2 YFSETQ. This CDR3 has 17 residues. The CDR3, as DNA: TGCGCCAGCAGCTTGTTGTTGAGGGGCCGGTCTAACTATGGCTACACCTTC. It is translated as CASSLLLRGRSNYGYTF.

CDR3 loop: CASSLGTVQETQYF. CDR3 nucleotide sequence: TGCGCCAGCAGCCTGGGGACAGTTCAAGAGACCCAGTACTTC. The rearrangement links TRBV5-1 to TRBJ2-5; 7 nucleotides agree with TRBD1. J gave up 2 bases and V 4 bases, and 5 bases lay outside the gene matches. CDR3 length equals 14 residues. CDR1 is SGHRS and CDR2 is YFSETQ in the germline V gene.

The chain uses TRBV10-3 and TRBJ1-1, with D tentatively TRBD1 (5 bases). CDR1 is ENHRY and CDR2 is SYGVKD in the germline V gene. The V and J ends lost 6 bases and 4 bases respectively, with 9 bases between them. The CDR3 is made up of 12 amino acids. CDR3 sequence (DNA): TGTGCCATCAGGGGGACCGCCACTGAAGCTTTCTTT. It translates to CAIRGTATEAFF.

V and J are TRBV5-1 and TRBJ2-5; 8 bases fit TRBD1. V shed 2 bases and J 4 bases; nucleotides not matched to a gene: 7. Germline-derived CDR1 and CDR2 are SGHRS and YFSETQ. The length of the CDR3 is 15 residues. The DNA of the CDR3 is TGCGCCAGCAGCTTTGGACAGGGCCGGCGAGAGACCCAGTACTTC. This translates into CASSFGQGRRETQYF.

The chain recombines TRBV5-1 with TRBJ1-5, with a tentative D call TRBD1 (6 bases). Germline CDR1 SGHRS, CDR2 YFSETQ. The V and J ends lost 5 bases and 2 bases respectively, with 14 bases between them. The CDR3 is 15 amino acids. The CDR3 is CASSPGDYGNQPQHF. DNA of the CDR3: TGCGCCAGCAGTCCAGGGGACTATGGCAATCAGCCCCAGCATTTT.

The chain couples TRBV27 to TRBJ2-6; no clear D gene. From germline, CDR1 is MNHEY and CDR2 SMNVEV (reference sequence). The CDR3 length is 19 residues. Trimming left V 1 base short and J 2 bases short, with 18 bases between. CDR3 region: CASSLLGLYSGPGANVLTF. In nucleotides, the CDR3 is TGTGCCAGCAGTTTATTAGGCCTCTACAGTGGTCCTGGGGCCAACGTCCTGACTTTC.

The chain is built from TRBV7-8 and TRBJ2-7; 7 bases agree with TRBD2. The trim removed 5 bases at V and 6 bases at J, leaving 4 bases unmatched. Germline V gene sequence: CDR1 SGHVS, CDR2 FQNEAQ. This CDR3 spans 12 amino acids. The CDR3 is CASSHWGGEQYF. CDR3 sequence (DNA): TGTGCCAGCAGCCACTGGGGGGGCGAGCAGTACTTC.

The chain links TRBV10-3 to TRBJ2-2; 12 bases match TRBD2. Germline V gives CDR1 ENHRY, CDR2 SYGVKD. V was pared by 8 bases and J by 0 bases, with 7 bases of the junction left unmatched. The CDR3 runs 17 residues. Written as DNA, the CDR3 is TGTGCCATCCGGCAACTAGCGGGAGGAACGAACACCGGGGAGCTGTTTTTT. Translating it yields CAIRQLAGGTNTGELFF.